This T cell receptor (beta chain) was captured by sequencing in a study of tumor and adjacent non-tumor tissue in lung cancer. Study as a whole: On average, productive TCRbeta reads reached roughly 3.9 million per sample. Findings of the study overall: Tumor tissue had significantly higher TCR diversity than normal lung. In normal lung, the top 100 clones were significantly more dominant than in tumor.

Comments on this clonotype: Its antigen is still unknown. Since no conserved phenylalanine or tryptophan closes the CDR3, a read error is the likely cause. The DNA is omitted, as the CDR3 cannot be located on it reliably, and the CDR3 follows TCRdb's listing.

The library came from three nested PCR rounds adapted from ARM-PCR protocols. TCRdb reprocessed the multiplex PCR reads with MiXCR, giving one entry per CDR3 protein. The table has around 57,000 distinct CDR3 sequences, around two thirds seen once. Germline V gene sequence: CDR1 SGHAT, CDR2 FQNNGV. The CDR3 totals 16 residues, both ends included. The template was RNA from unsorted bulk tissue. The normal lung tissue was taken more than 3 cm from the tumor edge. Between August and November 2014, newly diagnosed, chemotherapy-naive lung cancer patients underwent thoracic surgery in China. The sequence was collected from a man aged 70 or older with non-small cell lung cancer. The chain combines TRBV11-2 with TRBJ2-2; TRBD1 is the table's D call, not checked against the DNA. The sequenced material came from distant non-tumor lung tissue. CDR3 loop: CASSLQGTFFAGELSV.